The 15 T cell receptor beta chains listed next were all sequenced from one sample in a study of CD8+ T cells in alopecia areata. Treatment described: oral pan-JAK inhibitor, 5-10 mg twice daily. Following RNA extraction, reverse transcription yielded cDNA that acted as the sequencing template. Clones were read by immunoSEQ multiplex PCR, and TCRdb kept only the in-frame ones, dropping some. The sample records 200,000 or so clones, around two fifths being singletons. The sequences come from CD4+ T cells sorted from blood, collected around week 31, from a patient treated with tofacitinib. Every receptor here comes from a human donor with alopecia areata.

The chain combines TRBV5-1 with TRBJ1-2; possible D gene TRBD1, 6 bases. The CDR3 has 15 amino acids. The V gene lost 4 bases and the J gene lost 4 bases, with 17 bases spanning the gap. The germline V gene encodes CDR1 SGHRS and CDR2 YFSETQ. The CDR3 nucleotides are TGCGCCAGCAGCAACCCTGAACAGGGATCCTATGGCTACACCTTC. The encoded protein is CASSNPEQGSYGYTF. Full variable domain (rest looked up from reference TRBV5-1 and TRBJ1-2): KAGVTQTPRYLIKTRGQQVTLSCSPISGHRSVSWYQQTPGQGLQFLFEYFSETQRNKGNFPGRFSGRQFSNSRSEMNVSTLELGDSALYLCASSNPEQGSYGYTFGSGTRLTVV.

The CDR3 DNA reads as TGTGCCTGGAAGGTTGGGACTAGCGGGAGGGCGATGTTCTTC. This codes for CAWKVGTSGRAMFF. The rearrangement joins TRBV30 to TRBJ2-1; TRBD2 matches 16 bases. CDR3 size: 14 residues. CDR1 and CDR2 from the germline V gene are GTSNPN and SVGIG (reference sequence). Trimming took 4 bases from V and 15 from J; bases not matched to a gene: 9.

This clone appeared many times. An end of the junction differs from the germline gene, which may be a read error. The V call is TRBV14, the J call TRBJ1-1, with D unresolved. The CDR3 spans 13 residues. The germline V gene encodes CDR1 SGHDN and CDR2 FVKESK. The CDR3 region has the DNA TGTGCCAGCAGCCAAGATCTAATAGGTAGGCCGATCTTT. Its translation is CASSQDLIGRPIF. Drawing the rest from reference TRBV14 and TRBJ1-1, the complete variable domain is EAGVTQFPSHSVIEKGQTVTLRCDPISGHDNLYWYRRVMGKEIKFLLHFVKESKQDESGMPNNRFLAERTGGTYSTLKVQPAELEDSGVYFCASSQDLIGRPIFGQGTRLTVV.

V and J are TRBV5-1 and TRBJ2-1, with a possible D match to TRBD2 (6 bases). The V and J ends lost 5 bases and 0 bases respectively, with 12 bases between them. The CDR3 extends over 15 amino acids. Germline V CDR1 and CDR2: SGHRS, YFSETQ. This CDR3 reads CASRGGPSSYNEQFF. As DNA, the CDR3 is TGCGCCAGCAGAGGAGGGCCCAGCTCCTACAATGAGCAGTTCTTC.

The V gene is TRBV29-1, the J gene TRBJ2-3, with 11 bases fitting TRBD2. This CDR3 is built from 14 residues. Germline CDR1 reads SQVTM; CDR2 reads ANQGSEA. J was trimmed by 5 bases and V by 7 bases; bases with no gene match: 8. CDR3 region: CSAIAGGPGDTQYF. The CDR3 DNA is TGCAGCGCCATAGCGGGGGGGCCCGGAGATACGCAGTATTTT.

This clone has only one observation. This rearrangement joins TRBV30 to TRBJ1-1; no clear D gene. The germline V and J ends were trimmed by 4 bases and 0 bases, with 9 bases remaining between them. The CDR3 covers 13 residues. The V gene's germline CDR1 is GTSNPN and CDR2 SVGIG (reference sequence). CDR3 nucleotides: TGTGCCTGGACCTACGGCGTGAACACTGAAGCTTTCTTT. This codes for CAWTYGVNTEAFF. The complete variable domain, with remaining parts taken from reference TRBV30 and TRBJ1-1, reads SQTIHQWPATLVQPVGSPLSLECTVEGTSNPNLYWYRQAAGRGLQLLFYSVGIGQISSEVPQNLSASRPQDRQFILSSKKLLLSDSGFYLCAWTYGVNTEAFFGQGTRLTVV.

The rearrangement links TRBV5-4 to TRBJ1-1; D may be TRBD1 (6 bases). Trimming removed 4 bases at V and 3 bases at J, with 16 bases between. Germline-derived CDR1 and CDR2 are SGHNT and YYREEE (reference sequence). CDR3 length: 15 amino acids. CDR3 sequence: CASSRAQGRDTEAFF. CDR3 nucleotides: TGTGCCAGCAGCCGGGCACAGGGTAGGGACACTGAAGCTTTCTTT.

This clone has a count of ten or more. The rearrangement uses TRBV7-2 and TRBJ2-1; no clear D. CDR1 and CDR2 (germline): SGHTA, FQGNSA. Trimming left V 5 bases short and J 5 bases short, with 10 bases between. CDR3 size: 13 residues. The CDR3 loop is CASSPYVDNEQFF. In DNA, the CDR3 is TGTGCCAGCAGCCCCTATGTAGACAATGAGCAGTTCTTC.

Here the CDR3 reads CASRSPTGTHEKLFF. The CDR3 DNA sequence: TGTGCCAGCAGGTCACCTACAGGGACTCATGAAAAACTGTTTTTT. The V call is TRBV10-3, the J call TRBJ1-4; maybe TRBD1 (6 bases). This CDR3 is 15 amino acids long. V lost 10 bases, J lost 6 bases, and 21 bases lay in between. CDR1 and CDR2 from the germline V gene are ENHRY and SYGVKD.

The CDR3 here is CASSYGSVGQSPLHF. In DNA, the CDR3 is TGTGCCAGCAGTTACGGTTCGGTCGGACAATCACCCCTCCACTTT. The chain combines TRBV6-5 with TRBJ1-6; D may be TRBD1 (5 bases). CDR3 size: 15 residues. Germline V gene sequence: CDR1 MNHEY, CDR2 SVGAGI. V was pared by 2 bases and J by 10 bases, with 15 bases between.

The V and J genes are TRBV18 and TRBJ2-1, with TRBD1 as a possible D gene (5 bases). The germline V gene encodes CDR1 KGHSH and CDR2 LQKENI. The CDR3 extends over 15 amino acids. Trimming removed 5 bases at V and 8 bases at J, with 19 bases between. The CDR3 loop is CASSGAGKYSDEQFF. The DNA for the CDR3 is TGTGCCAGCTCAGGGGCAGGGAAGTACTCTGATGAGCAGTTCTTC. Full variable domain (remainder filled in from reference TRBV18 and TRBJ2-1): NAGVMQNPRHLVRRRGQEARLRCSPMKGHSHVYWYRQLPEEGLKFMVYLQKENIIDESGMPKERFSAEFPKEGPSILRIQQVVRGDSAAYFCASSGAGKYSDEQFFGPGTRLTVL.

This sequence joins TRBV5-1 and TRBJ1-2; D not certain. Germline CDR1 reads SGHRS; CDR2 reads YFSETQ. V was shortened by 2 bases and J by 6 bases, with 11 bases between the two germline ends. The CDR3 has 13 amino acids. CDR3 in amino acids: CASSFVGGNGYTF. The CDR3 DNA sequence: TGCGCCAGCAGCTTCGTAGGCGGGAATGGCTACACCTTC.

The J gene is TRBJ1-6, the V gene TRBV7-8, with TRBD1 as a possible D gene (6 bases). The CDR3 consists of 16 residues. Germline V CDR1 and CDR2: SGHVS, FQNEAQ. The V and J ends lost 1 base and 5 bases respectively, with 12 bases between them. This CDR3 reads CASSLGPGANNSPLHF. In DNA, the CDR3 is TGTGCCAGCAGCTTAGGGCCAGGGGCAAATAATTCACCCCTCCACTTT.

The CDR3 DNA reads TGTGCCTGGAGTTCCACCTTTGTTCGGGGAGAAAAACTGTTTTTT. Protein: CAWSSTFVRGEKLFF. The rearrangement joins TRBV30 to TRBJ1-4; D is uncertain. This CDR3 has 15 residues. V lost 2 bases, J lost 8 bases, and 18 bases lay in between. CDR1 GTSNPN and CDR2 SVGIG come from the germline V gene (reference sequence). Based on the CDR3 plus reference TRBV30 and TRBJ1-4, the full variable domain is SQTIHQWPATLVQPVGSPLSLECTVEGTSNPNLYWYRQAAGRGLQLLFYSVGIGQISSEVPQNLSASRPQDRQFILSSKKLLLSDSGFYLCAWSSTFVRGEKLFFGSGTQLSVL.

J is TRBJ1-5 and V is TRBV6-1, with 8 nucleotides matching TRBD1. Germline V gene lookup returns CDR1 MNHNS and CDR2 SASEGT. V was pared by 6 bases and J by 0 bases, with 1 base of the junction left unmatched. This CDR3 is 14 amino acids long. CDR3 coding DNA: TGTGCCAGCAGGACAGGGGATAGCAATCAGCCCCAGCATTTT. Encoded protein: CASRTGDSNQPQHF.